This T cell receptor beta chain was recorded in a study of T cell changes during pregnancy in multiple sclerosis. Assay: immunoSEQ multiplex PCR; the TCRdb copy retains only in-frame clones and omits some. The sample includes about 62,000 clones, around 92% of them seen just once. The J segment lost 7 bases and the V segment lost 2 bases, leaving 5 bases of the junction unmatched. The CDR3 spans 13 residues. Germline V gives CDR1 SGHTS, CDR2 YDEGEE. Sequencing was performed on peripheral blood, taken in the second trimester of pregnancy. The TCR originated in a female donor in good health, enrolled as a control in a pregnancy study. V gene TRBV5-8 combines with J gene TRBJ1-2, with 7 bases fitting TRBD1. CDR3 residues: CASSFDRDGGYTF. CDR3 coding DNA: TGTGCCAGCAGCTTTGACAGGGATGGTGGCTACACCTTC. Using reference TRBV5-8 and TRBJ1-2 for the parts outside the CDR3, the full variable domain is EAGVTQSPTHLIKTRGQQATLRCSPISGHTSVYWYQQALGLGLQFLLWYDEGEERNRGNFPPRFSGRQFPNYSSELNVNALELEDSALYLCASSFDRDGGYTFGSGTRLTVV.